This record looks at one T cell receptor beta chain sequence and its context. The sample is drawn from a study of beta chain features in type 1 diabetes. Sequenced material consisted of expressed TCRB transcripts (all of the isolated RNA was reverse transcribed). The data were produced by immunoSEQ multiplex PCR, yet TCRdb's version contains in-frame clones alone and is incomplete. The sample lists 300,000 to 450,000 clones, roughly a fifth occurring once. The CDR3 is 15 amino acids. Germline CDR1 is SGHRS and CDR2 is YFSETQ. Trimming took 3 bases from V and 3 from J; bases not matched to a gene: 4. J is TRBJ2-1 and V is TRBV5-1, with 9 bases that match TRBD1. The specimen sequenced was naive CD4+ T cells from blood. The sequence was obtained from a woman younger than 30 in good health. In nucleotides, the CDR3 is TGCGCCAGCAGCTACGGGACAGGGAACTACAATGAGCAGTTCTTC. Encoded protein: CASSYGTGNYNEQFF.